What follows describes a single TCR beta chain. As for time point: patch test 1, 2 weeks after DPC sensitization. Documented treatment: therapeutic diphenylcyclopropenone sensitization with weekly scalp DPC. The sample belongs to a study of human T cells and chemical hapten exposure. Across the study: The study lasted roughly 26 weeks, and patients were dosed weekly with diphenylcyclopropenone on the scalp throughout.

Separate cDNA molecules received unique molecular identifiers, which the library attached to them. TCRdb redid the calling of the RACE reads with MiXCR, one entry per CDR3 protein. The sample comprises some 190,000 distinct CDR3 sequences, approximately 20% of which are singletons, and about 6.7% rests with the top ten. CDR3 length: 16 amino acids. V lost 3 bases to trimming and J lost 3 bases; unmatched junction nucleotides: 4. Sequencing was performed on whole blood, taken in connection with sensitization to the hapten diphenylcyclopropenone (DPC). This sequence was found in a woman aged 45 to 65 with alopecia areata. Some clones in this sample may be carry-over from other donors' samples. The chain combines TRBV12-3 or TRBV12-4 with TRBJ2-7, with 14 bases aligning to TRBD2. The CDR3 here is CASSLGLAGDGYEQYF. The CDR3 coding sequence is TGTGCCAGCAGTTTGGGACTAGCGGGAGACGGCTACGAGCAGTACTTC.